This TCR beta chain was sequenced for a study of T cell responses to AZD1222 COVID-19 vaccine (dated by TCRdb to the early 2020s). Background on the whole study: AZD1222 recipients given second doses at about 4 weeks or at about 12 weeks were pooled, since spike-specific TCR depth and breadth were not found to differ between the two schedules. Trial participants were enrolled by age into subgroups of 18-55, 56-69 and 70-plus years, and roughly 160, 29 and 62 TCR-sequenced participants, respectively, were included in these subgroups. TCR sequencing covered some 250 trial participants: nearly 210 given two doses of AZD1222 and 26 given two doses of MenACWY control vaccine. What the authors observed across the whole study: Participants were mostly white British and included more females than males, and it was suggested by the authors that clonal diversity may have been underestimated. Nearly half of unique spike-specific TCRs reportedly recognized epitopes outside regions mutated in the B.1.351 and B.1.1.7 variants. Spike-specific TCR breadth and depth rose significantly after two AZD1222 doses compared with day 0 and with MenACWY recipients. Only five to seven AZD1222 recipients were SARS-CoV-2 seropositive at baseline, limiting conclusions about previously exposed vaccinees. No day 14 peak-response samples were available, so repertoires were characterized only after the peak T cell response. In the small 56-69-year group, the increase in depth fell short of significance, most likely because of low power. The vaccine-associated CD4 TCRs covered the entire spike protein, and the dominant responses fell in regions 160-218 and 743-854.

The CDR3 regions of human TCRbeta chains were analyzed by immunosequencing. The authors processed their data as follows. Repertoire TCRs were matched against a reference library of SARS-CoV-2-specific TCRs generated with the MIRA antigen-specificity platform. Breadth was defined as the fraction of unique TCRs that were SARS-CoV-2-associated, and depth was defined as the fraction of total T cells that were SARS-CoV-2-associated. Each spike-specific TCR was assigned to its reactive spike region and to a CD4 or CD8 class using the MIRA data. Log10-transformed breadth and depth values were compared by one-way ANOVA with Sidak's multiple comparisons tests. What TCRdb holds here is the immuneACCESS table cut down to in-frame rearrangements. Part of the clones is not present; checked against another copy, under half of the missing clones reflect an unresolved V gene, and the others are unexplained. V, J and clone size reflect that table, while D and trimming were determined from the DNA. This sample comprises about 99,000 clones, 87% of them detected only once. About 3% of the sample is held by the ten biggest clonotypes.

The time point label corresponds to: baseline before first vaccination. Vaccinee samples were obtained from the UK trials COV001 and COV002, which included a single-blind randomized controlled phase 2/3 trial of AZD1222 (ChAdOx1 nCoV-19) in healthy adults. For TCRbeta chain sequencing, PBMC samples were collected from trial participants at day 0 and at day 28 after the second dose. Notes on this clone: No antigen is known for it. Per-base quality was not reported, and no clone a single base away is much larger than it.

This TCR came from an adult in good health. This specimen was peripheral blood, taken on day 0 of AZD1222 vaccination.

Here is the DNA: TGTGCCAGCAGTTCAGGGGGCGGTAATCAGCCCCAGCATTTT. Its amino acids are CASSSGGGNQPQHF. Here the chain combines TRBV6-2 or TRBV6-3 and TRBJ1-5, and 8 junction bases match TRBD1. V ends up 4 bases short and J 4 bases short, with an unmatched junction base count of 3. The CDR3, cysteine through phenylalanine, is 14 amino acids long. The read is trimmed to its CDR3 DNA, 42 bases read in frame from base 1. According to the germline V gene, CDR1 reads MNHEY and CDR2 reads SVGEGT.